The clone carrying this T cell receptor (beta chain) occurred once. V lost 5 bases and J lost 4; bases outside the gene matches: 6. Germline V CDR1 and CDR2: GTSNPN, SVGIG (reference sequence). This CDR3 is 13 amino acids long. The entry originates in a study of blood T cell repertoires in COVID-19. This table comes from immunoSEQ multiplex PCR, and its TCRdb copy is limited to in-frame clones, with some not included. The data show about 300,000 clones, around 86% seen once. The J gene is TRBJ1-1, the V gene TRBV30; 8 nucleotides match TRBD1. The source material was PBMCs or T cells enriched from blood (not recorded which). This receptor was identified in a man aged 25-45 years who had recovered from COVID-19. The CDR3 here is CAWWTGPITEAFF. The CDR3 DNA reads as TGTGCCTGGTGGACAGGGCCTATCACTGAAGCTTTCTTT.